The 20 T cell receptor beta chains below all came from one sample that was sequenced in a study of T cell clonality in common variable immunodeficiency. Here immunoSEQ multiplex PCR was the method, and the copy in TCRdb shows in-frame clones only, minus some. Observed in the sample are 30,000 to 35,000 clones, none of them singletons. Source material: peripheral blood mononuclear cells. The receptor source for this set is a person aged 18 to 75 in good health.

This clone was counted a few times. The CDR3 end falls 3 residues outside the read, so it is completed with the germline J gene. The chain uses TRBV5-1 and TRBJ2-1; D is undetermined. Trimming cost V 2 bases and J 0 bases, with 9 bases left between them. There are 15 residues in the CDR3. The germline V gene has CDR1 SGHRS and CDR2 YFSETQ. The CDR3 sequence: CASSLSDSSYNEQFF. The sequenced CDR3 bases are TGCGCCAGCAGCTTAAGCGATAGCTCCTACAATGAG.

This clone is classed as medium-sized (0.01 to 0.1%). The read comes to an end 3 residues before the CDR3 does, leaving the germline J gene to fill in the end. This rearrangement joins TRBV20-1 to TRBJ2-4, with a tentative D call TRBD2 (5 bases). From germline, CDR1 is DFQATT and CDR2 SNEGSKA (reference sequence). CDR3 length equals 12 residues. V lost 6 bases, J lost 6 bases, and 12 bases lay in between. CDR3 DNA, as far as it was read: TGCAGTGCGAGGACTTCCGCAAACATT. Translated, it gives CSARTSANI. The whole CDR3 sequence is CSARTSANIQYF.

The sample holds many counts of this clone. The read ends 3 residues shy of where the CDR3 ends; the end is completed using the germline J gene. This rearrangement joins TRBV5-1 to TRBJ2-3; maybe TRBD1 (6 bases). The CDR3 is 15 amino acids. V was pared by 1 base and J by 0 bases, with 9 bases between. Germline CDR1 and CDR2: SGHRS and YFSETQ. Partial CDR3 DNA: TGCGCCAGCAGCTTGACAGGGCTGAGCACAGATACG. It translates to CASSLTGLSTDT. The whole CDR3 sequence is CASSLTGLSTDTQYF.

Ten or more counts support this clone. The read terminates 3 residues ahead of where the CDR3 ends, so the germline J gene completes it. The chain combines TRBV19 with TRBJ2-1, with D maybe TRBD1 (6 bases). CDR1 is LNHDA, CDR2 SQIVND, per germline (reference sequence). There are 12 residues in the CDR3. The V end was cut by 5 bases, the J end by 7 bases, with 9 bases between. CDR3 bases read: TGTGCCAGTAGTCACAGGGAGAATGAG. Its translation is CASSHRENE. The entire CDR3 protein reads CASSHRENEQFF.

This clone was seen a few times. The DNA ends 3 residues before the CDR3 does, and the rest of the CDR3 is filled in from the germline J gene. V and J are TRBV14 and TRBJ2-5, with a weak D call TRBD2 (6 bases). The CDR3 runs to 16 residues. V was shortened by 4 bases and J by 5 bases, with 20 bases between the two germline ends. The germline V gene encodes CDR1 SGHDN and CDR2 FVKESK. CDR3 DNA (partial): TGTGCCAGCAGCCGCCCTGGACTACTACGGTTGGAGACC. This codes for CASSRPGLLRLET. The entire CDR3 is CASSRPGLLRLETQYF.

This clone has ten or more counts. From the germline J gene comes the end of the CDR3, since the read stops 3 residues before it. The J gene is TRBJ1-4, the V gene TRBV5-5, with TRBD1 matching over 7 bases. CDR1 is SGHKS, CDR2 YYEKEE, per germline (reference sequence). V was clipped by 0 bases and J by 3 bases; unmatched bases: 2. The CDR3 totals 15 residues. CDR3: CASSLGGQPNEKLFF. CDR3 DNA (partial): TGTGCCAGCAGCTTGGGGGGACAGCCTAATGAAAAA.

This clone has a count of ten or more. The read finishes 3 residues shy of the CDR3 end, and the germline J gene is used to complete it. This rearrangement joins TRBV6-1 to TRBJ2-3, with TRBD1 matching 10 bases. This CDR3 contains 16 residues. Germline-derived CDR1 and CDR2 are MNHNS and SASEGT. V was pared by 0 bases and J by 6 bases, with 6 bases of the junction left unmatched. The CDR3 bases that were read are TGTGCCAGCAGTGAAGCCTCGACAGGGGGCGCGGATACG. Translation: CASSEASTGGADT. The entire CDR3 reads CASSEASTGGADTQYF.

Turning to this clone: The CDR3 end is not reached by the read, which stops 3 residues before it; the germline J gene fills it in. The chain links TRBV19 to TRBJ2-7, with a possible D match to TRBD2 (7 bases). The V gene lost 8 bases and the J gene lost 6 bases, with 8 bases spanning the gap. The CDR3 covers 10 residues. Germline CDR1 and CDR2: LNHDA and SQIVND (reference sequence). The CDR3 sequence is CASGGAEQYF. The sequenced CDR3 bases are TGTGCCAGTGGGGGGGCCGAG.

There are many counts of this clone. With the read ending 3 residues before the CDR3 end, the germline J gene is used to fill in that end. The chain carries TRBV5-1 and TRBJ1-6; no reliable D call. The germline CDR1 and CDR2 sequences are SGHRS and YFSETQ. The CDR3 covers 12 residues. V lost 5 bases and J lost 6, with 6 bases in between. The CDR3 here is CASSTGNSPLHF. CDR3 DNA (partial): TGCGCCAGCAGTACGGGTAATTCACCC.

CDR3 protein: CSATKFQGHEQYF. The DNA read from the CDR3 is TGCAGTGCCACCAAATTCCAGGGCCACGAG. V usage is TRBV20-1 and J usage is TRBJ2-7, with TRBD1 as a possible D gene (5 bases). The CDR3 is cut off 3 residues early in the read; its end comes from the germline J gene. The CDR3 runs to 13 residues. The germline V and J ends were trimmed by 6 bases and 5 bases, with 17 bases remaining between them. Germline V lookup: CDR1 DFQATT, CDR2 SNEGSKA (reference sequence).

In this sample, this clone turned up a few times. The DNA ends 3 residues before the CDR3 does, and the rest of the CDR3 is filled in from the germline J gene. The V gene is TRBV18, the J gene TRBJ1-2; D gene uncertain. Between the trimmed V and J ends, which lost 6 bases and 6 bases, there was a span of 5 bases. This CDR3 is 10 amino acids long. Germline-derived CDR1 and CDR2 are KGHSH and LQKENI. CDR3 loop: CASSPDGYTF. The covered CDR3 bases are TGTGCCAGCTCGCCGGATGGC.

This clone was detected many times. Sequencing ends 3 residues short of the CDR3 end; the germline J gene provides the rest. V is TRBV5-4 and J is TRBJ2-7; D unresolved. Germline V lookup: CDR1 SGHNT, CDR2 YYREEE (reference sequence). The CDR3 is 15 residues long. V dropped 1 base and J dropped 0 bases, with 11 bases sitting between them. CDR3 DNA, as far as it was read: TGTGCCAGCAGCTTGATAGGCGGTAGCTCCTACGAG. Its protein is CASSLIGGSSYE. The CDR3 as a whole reads CASSLIGGSSYEQYF.

This clone showed up many times. With the read ending 3 residues before the CDR3 end, the germline J gene is used to fill in that end. This chain joins TRBV7-3 and TRBJ2-3; 13 nucleotides match TRBD2. Trimming took 0 bases from V and 6 from J; bases not matched to a gene: 3. The CDR3 has 16 residues. The V gene's germline CDR1 is SGHTA and CDR2 FQGTGA. The CDR3 bases that were read are TGTGCCAGCAGCTTAACGGGACTAGCGGGGCGCGATACG. Its protein product is CASSLTGLAGRDT. The entire CDR3 protein reads CASSLTGLAGRDTQYF.

This clone was recorded many times. Here the CDR3 reads CASKGPRKNIQYF. The part of the CDR3 DNA that was read is TGTGCCAGTAAAGGTCCAAGAAAAAACATT. The genes are TRBV19 and TRBJ2-4, with no clear D. The CDR3 end falls 3 residues outside the read, so it is completed with the germline J gene. The CDR3 length is 13 residues. CDR1 and CDR2 from the germline V gene are LNHDA and SQIVND (reference sequence). Trimming left V 7 bases short and J 4 bases short, with 11 bases between.

Only a few counts were recorded for this clone. Read sequence stops 3 residues before the CDR3 end, and the germline J gene provides the missing end. The chain employs TRBV5-1 and TRBJ2-7; TRBD1 matches at 8 bases. This CDR3 spans 14 amino acids. J gave up 5 bases and V 4 bases, and 8 bases lay outside the gene matches. In germline, CDR1 is SGHRS, CDR2 YFSETQ. The sequenced CDR3 bases are TGCGCCAGCAGCCTTTCCGGGACAGGCGACGAG. It encodes CASSLSGTGDE. The entire CDR3 protein is CASSLSGTGDEQYF.

This clone has ten or more counts. Just one base apart from a much larger clone, this may be a read error. The missing CDR3 end, 3 residues past where the read stops, is filled in from the germline J gene. The chain employs TRBV6-1 and TRBJ1-4, with D maybe TRBD1 (5 bases). The CDR3 is 16 residues long. The germline gives CDR1 MNHNS, CDR2 SASEGT. The sequenced part of the CDR3 DNA is TGTGCCAGCAGTGAAGCTAGCGGCTCTGGGGCCAACGTA. This translates into CASSEASGSGANV. The entire CDR3 reads CASSEASGSGANVLFF.

This clone occurred many times. The CDR3 loop is CSGRRDNEQFF. The part of the CDR3 DNA that was read is TGCAGCGGGCGGAGAGACAATGAG. This sequence joins TRBV29-1 and TRBJ2-1; D is unresolved. The read ends 3 residues early relative to the CDR3; the germline J gene fills the gap. The ends were cut back, 7 bases at V and 5 bases at J, with 9 bases in the middle. The CDR3 covers 11 residues. Germline-derived CDR1 and CDR2 are SQVTM and ANQGSEA.

This clone was picked up a small number of times. The CDR3 is cut off 3 residues early in the read; its end comes from the germline J gene. The chain joins TRBV7-8 to TRBJ1-3; possible D gene TRBD1, 6 bases. Germline CDR1 reads SGHVS; CDR2 reads FQNEAQ. This CDR3 has 17 residues. Trimming stripped 5 bases from V and 0 bases from J, with 17 bases between. Here the CDR3 reads CASSPYRVPYSGNTIYF. The CDR3 DNA, read in part, is TGTGCCAGCAGCCCCTACAGGGTCCCTTACTCTGGAAACACC.

This clone has only a few counts. The read halts 3 residues ahead of the CDR3 end, with the missing end drawn from the germline J gene. The chain has TRBV7-9 and TRBJ1-1; D gene unclear. V was cut by 7 bases and J by 1 base, with 10 bases left in between. Per germline, CDR1 SEHNR and CDR2 FQNEAQ (reference sequence). The CDR3 totals 13 residues. CDR3 bases read: TGTGCCAGCACCGCGGGAACGAACACTGAA. Its protein is CASTAGTNTE. The complete CDR3 sequence is CASTAGTNTEAFF.

This clone was observed at least ten times. The read is 3 residues too short to cover the CDR3 end, so that end is filled in from the germline J gene. This chain links TRBV30 with TRBJ1-2, with D perhaps TRBD1 (6 bases). Germline V gene data show CDR1 as GTSNPN and CDR2 as SVGIG (reference sequence). The CDR3 contains 13 residues. V was trimmed by 5 bases and J by 2 bases, leaving 12 bases between them. Incomplete CDR3 DNA: TGTGCCTGGCTAGGACAGAGCAACTATGGC. Translated, it gives CAWLGQSNYG. The CDR3 as a whole reads CAWLGQSNYGYTF.